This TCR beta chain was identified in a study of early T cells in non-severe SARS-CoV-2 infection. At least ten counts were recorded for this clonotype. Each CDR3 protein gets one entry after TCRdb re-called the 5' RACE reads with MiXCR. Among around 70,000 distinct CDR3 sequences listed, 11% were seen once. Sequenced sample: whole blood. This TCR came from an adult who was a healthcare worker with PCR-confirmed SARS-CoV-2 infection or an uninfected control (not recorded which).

CDR3 nucleotide sequence: TGTGCCAGCAGTAAAATCTCAGGAATGTACGAGCAGTACTTC. Protein sequence: CASSKISGMYEQYF. The J gene is TRBJ2-7, the V gene TRBV25-1; D remains unclear. Trimming shortened V by 5 bases and J by 4 bases, and 15 bases separated the two germline ends. CDR1 and CDR2 from the germline V gene are MGHDK and SYGVNS. The CDR3 is 14 residues long.